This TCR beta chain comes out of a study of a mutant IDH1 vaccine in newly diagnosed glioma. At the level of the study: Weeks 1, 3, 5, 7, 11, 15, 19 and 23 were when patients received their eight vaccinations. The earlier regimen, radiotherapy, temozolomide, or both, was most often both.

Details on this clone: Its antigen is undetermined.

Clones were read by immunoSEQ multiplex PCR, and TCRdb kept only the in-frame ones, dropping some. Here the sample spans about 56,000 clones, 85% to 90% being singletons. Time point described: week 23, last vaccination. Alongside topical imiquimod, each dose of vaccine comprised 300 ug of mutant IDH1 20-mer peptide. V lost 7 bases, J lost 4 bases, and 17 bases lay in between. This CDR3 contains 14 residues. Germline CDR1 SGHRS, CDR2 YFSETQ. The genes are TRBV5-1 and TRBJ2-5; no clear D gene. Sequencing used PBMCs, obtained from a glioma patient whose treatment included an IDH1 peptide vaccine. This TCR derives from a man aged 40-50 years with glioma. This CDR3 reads CASQASGPRETQYF. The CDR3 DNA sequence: TGCGCCAGCCAGGCTTCTGGGCCGCGAGAGACCCAGTACTTC.